Listed here are 9 T cell receptor beta chains from one sample, sequenced in a study of naive CD8 T cells in extremely preterm neonates. Clones were sequenced by immunoSEQ multiplex PCR, and TCRdb holds only the in-frame ones, with some missing. The table shows over 6,500 clones, with about 98% occurring only once. Specimen: naive CD8+ T cells from blood. These receptors were obtained from a human donor in good health.

The chain combines TRBV9 with TRBJ2-3; 9 nucleotides agree with TRBD2. The CDR3 runs to 15 residues. From germline, CDR1 is SGDLS and CDR2 YYNGEE. J lost 0 bases, V lost 4 bases, and 3 bases had no gene match. CDR3 sequence reads: CASSPSGTSTDTQYF. The CDR3 DNA follows: TGTGCCAGCAGCCCTAGCGGGACGAGCACAGATACGCAGTATTTT.

The CDR3 DNA reads as TGTGCCAGCAGTTCGGGGCCTAGCGGGGGGGGATACAATGAGCAGTTCTTC. As protein: CASSSGPSGGGYNEQFF. V gene TRBV11-2 combines with J gene TRBJ2-1, with 12 bases lining up with TRBD2. With 6 bases clipped from V and 4 bases from J, the junction kept 10 bases outside the gene matches. The CDR3 contains 17 residues. Per the germline V gene, CDR1 is SGHAT and CDR2 is FQNNGV.

The rearrangement links TRBV11-2 to TRBJ2-7; no definite D call. Between the trimmed V and J ends, which lost 0 bases and 4 bases, there was a span of 19 bases. CDR3 length equals 17 residues. Looked up from germline, CDR1 is SGHAT and CDR2 is FQNNGV. The CDR3 spells CASSLDLRTRAPYEQYF. In DNA, the CDR3 is TGTGCCAGCAGCTTAGATCTCAGAACCCGTGCCCCTTACGAGCAGTACTTC.

This clone was observed once. The chain has TRBV6-5 and TRBJ2-4; 11 positions agree with TRBD1. This CDR3 is 14 amino acids long. Trimming at V came to 8 bases and at J to 4 bases, leaving 4 bases not matched to a gene. Looked up from germline, CDR1 is MNHEY and CDR2 is SVGAGI. The CDR3 DNA follows: TGTGCCAGCCGGGACAGGGGGTTAAAAAACATTCAGTACTTC. This translates into CASRDRGLKNIQYF.

The chain couples TRBV19 to TRBJ1-2; possibly TRBD1 for D (5 bases). This CDR3 comprises 16 residues. V was trimmed by 5 bases and J by 5 bases, leaving 21 bases between them. Germline V lookup: CDR1 LNHDA, CDR2 SQIVND (reference sequence). The chain's CDR3 is CASSEFGTGVYYGYTF. The CDR3 bases are TGTGCCAGTAGTGAATTTGGGACGGGAGTTTATTATGGCTACACCTTC.

The V gene is TRBV19, the J gene TRBJ1-4, with 9 nucleotides matching TRBD1. This CDR3 contains 12 residues. The germline CDR1 and CDR2 sequences are LNHDA and SQIVND (reference sequence). V dropped 10 bases and J dropped 6; count of bases not matched to a gene: 3. The CDR3 nucleotides are TGTGCCACTACAGGGGGCTATGAAAAACTGTTTTTT. Translation gives CATTGGYEKLFF.

The chain links TRBV11-1 to TRBJ1-1; D ambiguous. The ends were cut back, 1 base at V and 0 bases at J, with 6 bases in the middle. Looked up from germline, CDR1 is SGHAT and CDR2 is FQDESV (reference sequence). The CDR3 runs 14 residues. CDR3 loop: CASSLGDMNTEAFF. For the CDR3, the DNA is TGTGCCAGCAGCTTAGGAGATATGAACACTGAAGCTTTCTTT. Filled out from reference TRBV11-1 and TRBJ1-1, the complete variable domain reads EAEVAQSPRYKITEKSQAVAFWCDPISGHATLYWYRQILGQGPELLVQFQDESVVDDSQLPKDRFSAERLKGVDSTLKIQPAELGDSAMYLCASSLGDMNTEAFFGQGTRLTVV.

The count of this clone is one. The chain combines TRBV2 with TRBJ2-7, with 7 bases aligning to TRBD2. V shed 2 bases and J 0 bases; nucleotides not matched to a gene: 1. CDR1 and CDR2 (germline): SNHLY, FYNNEI. CDR3 size: 14 residues. Here the CDR3 DNA reads TGTGCCAGCAGTGAATCGGGGGGCTCCTACGAGCAGTACGTC. It is translated as CASSESGGSYEQYV.

Here the CDR3 DNA reads TGTGCCAGCAGCTTGGGTACAGGGGGGGTCGATGAGCAGTTCTTC. It encodes CASSLGTGGVDEQFF. The chain joins TRBV5-4 to TRBJ2-1; D perhaps matches TRBD1 (8 bases). V was pared by 0 bases and J by 8 bases, with 15 bases between. The CDR3 is made up of 15 amino acids. CDR1 and CDR2 (germline): SGHNT, YYREEE (reference sequence).